Below are 21 T cell receptor beta chains sequenced from a single sample in a study of cytomegalovirus exposure and HLA in healthy donors. The PCR was carried out with 60 Vbeta primers and 13 Jbeta primers. Profiling relied on immunoSEQ multiplex PCR, and the TCRdb table lists in-frame clones only, not all of them. The table includes 200,000 to 250,000 clones, under 90% detected once. Sequencing was carried out using PBMCs. The source is a human donor in good health.

The chain uses TRBV27 and TRBJ1-4; 8 bases match TRBD1. CDR1 MNHEY and CDR2 SMNVEV come from the germline V gene (reference sequence). The CDR3 consists of 15 residues. The junction had 5 bases not matched to a gene; V was cut back by 5 bases and J by 3 bases. Written as DNA, the CDR3 is TGTGCCAGCAGTCAAAAGGACAGGGCTAATGAAAAACTGTTTTTT. Translated, it gives CASSQKDRANEKLFF.

About this clone: The junction does not match germline at one end; this may be a read error. The chain carries TRBV4-3 and TRBJ2-3, with TRBD1 identical over 8 bases. Germline loops: CDR1 LGHNA, CDR2 YSLEER. This CDR3 region has 15 residues. Here the CDR3 reads CASSQGTGHTGTQYF. The DNA for the CDR3 is TGCGCCAGCAGCCAAGGGACAGGGCACACAGGTACGCAGTATTTT.

This chain links TRBV5-4 with TRBJ2-5; perhaps TRBD2 as D (6 bases). Trimming took 1 base from V and 5 from J, leaving 12 bases between them. From germline, CDR1 is SGHNT and CDR2 YYREEE (reference sequence). The CDR3 loop spans 14 amino acids. The CDR3, as DNA: TGTGCCAGCAGCTTGTTCTTGGCGGGGGAGACCCAGTACTTC. Amino acids: CASSLFLAGETQYF.

This sequence joins TRBV7-3 and TRBJ1-1; TRBD1 matches at 8 bases. The CDR3 contains 13 residues. Germline V gives CDR1 SGHTA, CDR2 FQGTGA. V trimming: 5 bases; J trimming: 4 bases; junction bases outside the gene matches: 3. The CDR3 DNA follows: TGTGCCAGCAGCGGTGACAGGGGCACTGAAGCTTTCTTT. Translation gives CASSGDRGTEAFF. Together with reference TRBV7-3 and TRBJ1-1, the CDR3 gives the full variable domain: GAGVSQTPSNKVTEKGKYVELRCDPISGHTALYWYRQSLGQGPEFLIYFQGTGAADDSGLPNDRFFAVRPEGSVSTLKIQRTERGDSAVYLCASSGDRGTEAFFGQGTRLTVV.

V gene TRBV27 combines with J gene TRBJ2-2, with D tentatively TRBD2 (6 bases). The CDR3 covers 17 residues. The germline V gene encodes CDR1 MNHEY and CDR2 SMNVEV (reference sequence). The V and J ends lost 5 bases and 5 bases respectively, with 21 bases between them. The CDR3 DNA sequence: TGTGCCAGCAGTCCCCATGAAATAGGACTAAAAACCGGGGAGCTGTTTTTT. Protein sequence: CASSPHEIGLKTGELFF.

This clone turned up a few times. This sequence joins TRBV6-1 and TRBJ1-4; weak D call: TRBD1 (5 bases). The CDR3 length is 13 residues. V lost 10 bases and J lost 7, with 16 bases in between. In germline, CDR1 is MNHNS, CDR2 SASEGT. The CDR3 region is CATLRNRGEKLFF. DNA of the CDR3: TGTGCCACCCTTCGAAATAGGGGTGAAAAACTGTTTTTT.

The V gene is TRBV6-6, the J gene TRBJ1-5, with 9 positions matching TRBD1. Trimming removed 4 bases from V and 9 bases from J; junction bases left unmatched: 7. The V gene's germline CDR1 is MNHNY and CDR2 SVGAGI (reference sequence). CDR3 size: 14 residues. DNA of the CDR3: TGTGCCAGCAGTTCCCGGACAGGGGCAGGGCCCCAGCATTTT. Translating it yields CASSSRTGAGPQHF.

The V and J genes are TRBV11-3 and TRBJ2-5; 8 bases align to TRBD1. Germline V gene data show CDR1 as SGHNT and CDR2 as YENEEA. The CDR3 runs to 18 residues. The V gene end was trimmed by 5 bases and the J gene end by 10 bases; junction bases not matched to a gene: 24. In DNA form, the CDR3 reads TGTGCCAGCAGCAATGGGGACAGGCGATCCTCAACCCAAGACGTCCAGTACTTC. It translates to CASSNGDRRSSTQDVQYF.

The J gene is TRBJ2-2, the V gene TRBV18, with D possibly matching TRBD1 (6 bases). The V gene's germline CDR1 is KGHSH and CDR2 LQKENI. The V gene lost 4 bases and the J gene lost 6 bases, with 24 bases spanning the gap. This CDR3 has 18 residues. The CDR3 region has the DNA TGTGCCAGCTCACTATGGACAGTTCATACAAGTTCGGCCGGGGAGCTGTTTTTT. Residues: CASSLWTVHTSSAGELFF.

This chain uses TRBV28 with TRBJ2-5, with unresolved D. Trimming took 11 bases from V and 5 from J, leaving 18 bases between them. Germline V gene lookup returns CDR1 MDHEN and CDR2 SYDVKM. The CDR3 covers 13 residues. This CDR3 is CAASKADKETQYF. In DNA form, the CDR3 reads TGTGCCGCCTCTAAGGCGGATAAGGAGACCCAGTACTTC. Using reference TRBV28 and TRBJ2-5 for the parts outside the CDR3, the full variable domain is DVKVTQSSRYLVKRTGEKVFLECVQDMDHENMFWYRQDPGLGLRLIYFSYDVKMKEKGDIPEGYSVSREKKERFSLILESASTNQTSMYLCAASKADKETQYFGPGTRLLVL.

CDR3 loop: CASASERASYEQYF. The CDR3, as DNA: TGCGCCAGCGCCTCTGAGCGGGCATCCTACGAGCAGTACTTC. This chain links TRBV5-1 with TRBJ2-7; possible D gene TRBD2, 6 bases. This CDR3 contains 14 residues. V shed 7 bases and J shed 1 base, with 15 bases lying between them. CDR1 and CDR2 (germline): SGHRS, YFSETQ. Filled out from reference TRBV5-1 and TRBJ2-7, the complete variable domain reads KAGVTQTPRYLIKTRGQQVTLSCSPISGHRSVSWYQQTPGQGLQFLFEYFSETQRNKGNFPGRFSGRQFSNSRSEMNVSTLELGDSALYLCASASERASYEQYFGPGTRLTVT.

The chain carries TRBV29-1 and TRBJ2-7; tentatively, D is TRBD1 (5 bases). CDR1 and CDR2 from the germline V gene are SQVTM and ANQGSEA. The CDR3 spans 15 residues. The V gene lost 3 bases and the J gene lost 0 bases, with 15 bases spanning the gap. CDR3 DNA sequence: TGCAGCGTTGATTTTAGGGGCTGGGGCTCCTACGAGCAGTACTTC. This sequence encodes CSVDFRGWGSYEQYF.

V is TRBV6-1 and J is TRBJ2-3; D may be TRBD2 (6 bases). The germline V gene has CDR1 MNHNS and CDR2 SASEGT. The V gene lost 2 bases and the J gene lost 6 bases, with 18 bases spanning the gap. This CDR3 region has 16 residues. CDR3 in amino acids: CASSESGGPRADTQYF. Written as DNA, the CDR3 is TGTGCCAGCAGTGAATCCGGGGGACCTCGGGCGGATACGCAGTATTTT.

This chain connects TRBV6-6 to TRBJ2-3, with D unresolved. The germline V gene encodes CDR1 MNHNY and CDR2 SVGAGI (reference sequence). Trimming shortened V by 0 bases and J by 8 bases, and 12 bases separated the two germline ends. This CDR3 is built from 14 residues. CDR3 bases: TGTGCCAGCAGTTACTCGATTAGTGCCGGTACGCAGTATTTT. Translating it yields CASSYSISAGTQYF.

V is TRBV5-4 and J is TRBJ2-5, with TRBD2 as a possible D gene (6 bases). V lost 3 bases and J 6 bases, leaving 15 bases between the germline ends. The CDR3 length is 14 residues. CDR1 and CDR2 from the germline V gene are SGHNT and YYREEE (reference sequence). CDR3 DNA: TGTGCCAGCAGCTCCCGGGACTGGGAAAAGACCCAGTACTTC. This translates into CASSSRDWEKTQYF.

This chain connects TRBV28 to TRBJ2-1; D may be TRBD2 (5 bases). Trimming took 6 bases from V and 0 from J, leaving 18 bases between them. The CDR3 is 17 amino acids. The germline CDR1 and CDR2 sequences are MDHEN and SYDVKM. The CDR3 DNA reads TGTGCCAGCAGCATCTTGTATAGCGATTCCTCCTACAATGAGCAGTTCTTC. Translation: CASSILYSDSSYNEQFF.

This chain's CDR3 is CSVEEPLLTGNYGYTF. DNA for the CDR3: TGCAGCGTTGAAGAGCCGCTGCTAACAGGCAACTATGGCTACACCTTC. This chain uses TRBV29-1 with TRBJ1-2; maybe TRBD1 (5 bases). The CDR3 sequence is 16 residues long. CDR1 is SQVTM and CDR2 is ANQGSEA in the germline V gene. V gave up 0 bases and J gave up 2 bases, with 16 bases separating them. The whole variable domain, filled in from reference TRBV29-1 and TRBJ1-2, reads SAVISQKPSRDICQRGTSLTIQCQVDSQVTMMFWYRQQPGQSLTLIATANQGSEATYESGFVIDKFPISRPNLTFSTLTVSNMSPEDSSIYLCSVEEPLLTGNYGYTFGSGTRLTVV.

The chain employs TRBV5-5 and TRBJ1-3; D uncertain. The length of the CDR3 is 17 residues. Germline V lookup: CDR1 SGHKS, CDR2 YYEKEE (reference sequence). The V and J ends lost 0 bases and 3 bases respectively, with 16 bases between them. The CDR3 coding sequence is TGTGCCAGCAGCTTGGACCCCAGTAGGACTCGTGGAAACACCATATATTTT. Protein product: CASSLDPSRTRGNTIYF.

This clone was recorded only once. This chain links TRBV5-6 with TRBJ2-2; weak D call: TRBD2 (6 bases). From germline, CDR1 is SGHDT and CDR2 YYEEEE. The CDR3 runs 15 residues. Trimming pared 2 bases from V and 4 bases from J, leaving 12 bases between. CDR3 sequence (DNA): TGTGCCAGCAGCTTTTCTAGCGCCATCACCGGGGAGCTGTTTTTT. Protein sequence: CASSFSSAITGELFF.

CDR3 DNA sequence: TGTGCCAGCAGTGAATCCAGCGGGGGGAGGAATGAGCAGTTCTTC. Translated: CASSESSGGRNEQFF. The rearrangement joins TRBV2 to TRBJ2-1; 9 nucleotides align to TRBD2. CDR1 and CDR2 (germline): SNHLY, FYNNEI. The CDR3 extends over 15 amino acids. V shed 2 bases and J 7 bases; nucleotides not matched to a gene: 6.

This clone appeared once. This chain links TRBV6-5 with TRBJ2-7; TRBD2 matches at 8 bases. Germline CDR1 reads MNHEY; CDR2 reads SVGAGI. CDR3 length: 15 residues. The V segment lost 5 bases and the J segment 1 base; nucleotides outside the gene matches: 7. The CDR3 reads CASSTSGSGSYEQYF. In DNA, the CDR3 is TGTGCCAGCAGTACAAGCGGGAGTGGGTCCTACGAGCAGTACTTC.